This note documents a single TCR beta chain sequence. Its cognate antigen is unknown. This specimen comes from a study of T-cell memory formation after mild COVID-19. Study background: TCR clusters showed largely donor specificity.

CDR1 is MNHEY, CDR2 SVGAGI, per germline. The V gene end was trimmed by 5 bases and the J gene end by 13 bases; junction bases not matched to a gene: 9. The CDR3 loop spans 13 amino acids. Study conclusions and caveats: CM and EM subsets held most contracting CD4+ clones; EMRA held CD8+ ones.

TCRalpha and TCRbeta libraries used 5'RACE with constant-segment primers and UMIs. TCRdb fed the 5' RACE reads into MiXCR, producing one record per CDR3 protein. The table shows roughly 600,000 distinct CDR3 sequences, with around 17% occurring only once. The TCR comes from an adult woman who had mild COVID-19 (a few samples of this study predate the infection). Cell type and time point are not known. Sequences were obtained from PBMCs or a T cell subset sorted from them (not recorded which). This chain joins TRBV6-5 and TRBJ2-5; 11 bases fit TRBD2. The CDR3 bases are TGTGCCAGCAGTCGGACTAGCGGGCGCCCCGGGTACTTC. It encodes CASSRTSGRPGYF.